The rows below give T cell receptor beta chains drawn from one sample of a study of blood T cell repertoires in COVID-19. Generated by immunoSEQ multiplex PCR, the TCRdb table keeps only in-frame clones and is missing some. The table shows around 88,000 clones, with around 80% occurring only once. Sequencing used peripheral blood. The origin of the receptors is a man in his fifties or sixties who had recovered from COVID-19. Both conserved end residues are part of each CDR3. Fields, in order: clone size, J gene, V gene, CDR3 protein. Only some rows state a clone size, as once, few, many or a class for expanded clones.

>-|TRBJ2-2|TRBV10-3
CASTGYTSVANTGELFF
>-|TRBJ1-4|TRBV6-5
CASSYSPERRWLFF
>-|TRBJ2-3|TRBV6-1
CASSEGQGARSTDTQYF
>once|TRBJ2-3|TRBV27
CASSLGTFSTDTQYF
>-|TRBJ2-4|TRBV28
CASSGHRGNIQYF
>-|TRBJ1-5|TRBV7-2
CASSASTGWGNQPQHF
>once|TRBJ2-2|TRBV5-1
CASSQDRGRNTGELFF
>-|TRBJ1-2|TRBV24-1
CATSDFNRGYTF
>-|TRBJ1-2|TRBV6-5
CASSDRDGYTF
>-|TRBJ2-7|TRBV3-1/TRBV3-2
CASSTRGKQYF
>-|TRBJ1-5|TRBV28
CASSLAGGNQPQHF
>-|TRBJ2-7|TRBV5-6
CASSPDRSHYEQYF
>-|TRBJ2-2|TRBV5-1
CASSLSVTGELFF
>-|TRBJ1-5|TRBV6-5
CASSLGQGASNQPQHF
>-|TRBJ2-6|TRBV3-1/TRBV3-2
CASSQDPDGGAGANVLTF
>-|TRBJ2-3|TRBV10-3
CAITQQGSTDTQYF
>-|TRBJ2-3|TRBV10-3
CAISEQGASTDTQYF
>-|TRBJ2-1|TRBV9
CASSVDSQGEQFF
>-|TRBJ2-5|TRBV7-6
CASSLGGFAGRAQYF
>-|TRBJ2-5|TRBV6-5
CASSSSSGGQETQYF
>few|TRBJ2-6|TRBV5-1
CASSSGYTSSFSGANVLTF
>-|TRBJ2-6|TRBV5-1
CASSLYSLSGANVLTF
>-|TRBJ1-2|TRBV28
CASSSAGQGAYGYTF
>-|TRBJ1-2|TRBV6-2/TRBV6-3
CASSSPGQGKSGYTF
>-|TRBJ2-7|TRBV20-1
CSASLRRGVFYEQYF
>-|TRBJ1-1|TRBV9
CASSRLPGPDTEAFF
>-|TRBJ1-5|TRBV15
CATSRDRDRGSQPQHF
>-|TRBJ2-2|TRBV28
CASTPAGGLANTGELFF
>once|TRBJ2-1|TRBV4-1
CASSQFALGGFDGRYNEQFF
>many|TRBJ1-1|TRBV19
CASSRSPGDTEAFF
>-|TRBJ2-2|TRBV3-1/TRBV3-2
CASSLGTSGVITGELFF
>-|TRBJ2-7|TRBV7-9
CASAGQGSYEQYF
>-|TRBJ2-7|TRBV7-9
CASSRDLYEQYF
>-|TRBJ2-1|TRBV5-1
CASTPSGGSYNEQFF
>-|TRBJ1-1|TRBV29-1
CSVEDQGRGMNTEAFF
>-|TRBJ1-1|TRBV19
CASSKNRGNTEAFF
>-|TRBJ2-1|TRBV5-1
CASSLGGGQNEQFF
>-|TRBJ1-1|TRBV4-3
CASSLTVTNTEAFF
>-|TRBJ2-1|TRBV4-3
CASSQEGQGVHEQFF
>-|TRBJ2-5|TRBV18
CASSPSQGNWETQYF
>-|TRBJ2-1|TRBV24-1
CATSDGKTYNEQFF
>-|TRBJ1-2|TRBV29-1
CSVVTAYYGYTF
>-|TRBJ2-3|TRBV5-4
CASSETSGMADTQYF
>-|TRBJ2-1|TRBV7-7
CASSQLTGHYNEQFF
>-|TRBJ2-2|TRBV7-2
CASSFRTSGYTGELFF
>-|TRBJ2-3|TRBV6-1
CASSEGSLAGVDTQYF
>-|TRBJ2-7|TRBV6-5
CASRRGEAGEYEQYF
>-|TRBJ1-2|TRBV11-2
CASSFIEGAKGYTF
>-|TRBJ2-5|TRBV10-3
CAISLAEQETQYF
>-|TRBJ2-3|TRBV11-2
CASSQGRLSTDTQYF
>-|TRBJ1-2|TRBV9
CASSVAPGDRDYGYTF
>-|TRBJ2-5|TRBV15
CATSRVQDQETQYF
>-|TRBJ1-1|TRBV9
CASSVAKGVDTEAFF